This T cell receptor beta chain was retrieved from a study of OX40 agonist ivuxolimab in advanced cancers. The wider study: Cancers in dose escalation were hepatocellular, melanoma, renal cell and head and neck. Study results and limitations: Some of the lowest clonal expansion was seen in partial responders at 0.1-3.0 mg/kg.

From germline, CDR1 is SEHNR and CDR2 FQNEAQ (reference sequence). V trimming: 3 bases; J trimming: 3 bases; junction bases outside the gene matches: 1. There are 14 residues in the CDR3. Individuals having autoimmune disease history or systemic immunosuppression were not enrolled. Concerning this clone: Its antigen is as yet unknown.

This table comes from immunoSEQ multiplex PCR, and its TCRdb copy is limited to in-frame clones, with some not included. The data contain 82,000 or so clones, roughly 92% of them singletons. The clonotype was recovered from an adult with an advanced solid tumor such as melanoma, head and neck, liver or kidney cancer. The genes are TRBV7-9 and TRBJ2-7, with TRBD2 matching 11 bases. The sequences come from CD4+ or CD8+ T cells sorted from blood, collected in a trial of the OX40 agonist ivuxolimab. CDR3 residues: CASSFGTSGYEQYF. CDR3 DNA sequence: TGTGCCAGCAGCTTCGGGACTAGCGGCTACGAGCAGTACTTC. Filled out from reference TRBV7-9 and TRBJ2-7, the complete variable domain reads DTGVSQNPRHKITKRGQNVTFRCDPISEHNRLYWYRQTLGQGPEFLTYFQNEAQLEKSRLLSDRFSAERPKGSFSTLEIQRTEQGDSAMYLCASSFGTSGYEQYFGPGTRLTVT.